These 13 T cell receptor beta chains were all obtained from the same sample, sequenced in a study of vaccination and CD4 T cells after COVID-19. Their recognized antigens are unknown. Sequence data for DNA of cultured CD4+ T cells were generated by the Oncomine TCR Beta short-read assay. TCRdb ran MiXCR on the PCR reads and lists one entry per CDR3 protein. Of fewer than 10,000 distinct CDR3 sequences in the sample, more than 35% were seen once. Indicated treatment: approximately 9-day PBMC culture with coronavirus spike peptide pools or control peptides (ViraFEST assay). Sequencing was done on a sample of CD4+ T cells from blood, cultured in vitro. The receptors stem from a human donor who had recovered from COVID-19.

This clonotype has just a few counts. The V gene is TRBV19, the J gene TRBJ2-7; 11 bases fit TRBD1. CDR3 length: 13 amino acids. Trimming took 3 bases from V and 10 from J; bases not matched to a gene: 5. The germline gives CDR1 LNHDA, CDR2 SQIVND (reference sequence). The CDR3 here is CASSMGQGGLQYF. The CDR3 DNA sequence: TGTGCCAGTAGTATGGGACAGGGGGGCTTACAGTACTTC.

This rearrangement joins TRBV20-1 to TRBJ1-1; weak D call: TRBD1 (6 bases). The germline V and J ends were trimmed by 3 bases and 7 bases, with 18 bases remaining between them. Germline V CDR1 and CDR2: DFQATT, SNEGSKA (reference sequence). CDR3 length: 14 residues. DNA for the CDR3: TGCAGTGCTAGGGGGGCACCCCCGGAAGGTGAAGCTTTCTTT. It codes for CSARGAPPEGEAFF.

This chain uses TRBV7-9 with TRBJ2-3; D gene ambiguous. The CDR3 consists of 14 residues. The germline CDR1 and CDR2 sequences are SEHNR and FQNEAQ (reference sequence). With 6 bases removed from V and 4 bases from J, the gap between germline ends came to 14 bases. CDR3 loop: CASRPDGSADTQYF. DNA of the CDR3: TGTGCCAGCAGGCCGGACGGCTCGGCAGATACGCAGTATTTT.

This clonotype came up a few times. The chain recombines TRBV10-3 with TRBJ1-1; 7 bases line up with TRBD1. V lost 10 bases and J lost 4; bases outside the gene matches: 9. The germline V gene encodes CDR1 ENHRY and CDR2 SYGVKD. The CDR3 loop spans 13 amino acids. The CDR3 region has the DNA TGTGCCACAGGGGGTGGAATGGGCACTGAAGCTTTCTTT. Its translation: CATGGGMGTEAFF.

The chain couples TRBV20-1 to TRBJ1-1; 8 bases fit TRBD1. The CDR3 has 14 amino acids. The J segment lost 3 bases and the V segment lost 1 base, leaving 4 bases of the junction unmatched. In germline, CDR1 is DFQATT, CDR2 SNEGSKA (reference sequence). CDR3 bases: TGCAGTGCTAGAGGTTTGACAGGGGACACTGAAGCTTTCTTT. This gives the protein CSARGLTGDTEAFF.

This clonotype was observed once. V and J are TRBV4-2 and TRBJ1-5; 7 bases are a match to TRBD1. V lost 6 bases to trimming and J lost 2 bases; unmatched junction nucleotides: 1. The CDR3 is 13 amino acids. Germline CDR1 LGHNA, CDR2 YNFKEQ. CDR3 DNA: TGTGCCAGCAGGGGGACAGGCAATCAGCCCCAGCATTTT. Its translation is CASRGTGNQPQHF.

This clonotype was detected a few times. An end of the junction does not agree with germline; a read error may underlie this. This sequence joins TRBV7-6 and TRBJ1-4; no reliable D call. Germline V gene lookup returns CDR1 SGHVS and CDR2 FNYEAQ. The CDR3 sequence is 15 residues long. The CDR3: CASSLGRSTNEKLFF. The CDR3 bases are TGTGCTAGCAGCTTAGGTCGGTCAACTAATGAAAAACTGTTTTTT.

This clonotype was picked up a small number of times. The chain is built from TRBV19 and TRBJ1-5, with D possibly matching TRBD1 (5 bases). CDR1 is LNHDA and CDR2 is SQIVND in the germline V gene (reference sequence). The CDR3 is 13 residues long. With 5 bases removed from V and 5 bases from J, the gap between germline ends came to 10 bases. The CDR3 DNA is TGTGCCAGTAGTTACGACAGAGATCAGCCCCAGCATTTT. It yields the protein CASSYDRDQPQHF.

The chain carries TRBV30 and TRBJ2-1, with a weak D call TRBD2 (5 bases). The CDR3 contains 15 residues. The V end was cut by 1 base, the J end by 2 bases, with 12 bases between. The germline V gene encodes CDR1 GTSNPN and CDR2 SVGIG (reference sequence). CDR3 amino acids: CAWSEVGRAYNEQFF. CDR3 DNA: TGTGCCTGGAGTGAGGTGGGGAGAGCCTACAATGAGCAGTTCTTC.

This clonotype has more than one count but fewer than ten. The genes are TRBV6-5 and TRBJ1-5; D is undetermined. The CDR3 loop spans 17 amino acids. Trimming cost V 2 bases and J 6 bases, with 20 bases left between them. Germline loops: CDR1 MNHEY, CDR2 SVGAGI. The CDR3: CASSYDPVGRVGQPQHF. CDR3 DNA: TGTGCCAGCAGTTACGACCCGGTCGGGAGGGTCGGTCAGCCCCAGCATTTT.

The V gene is TRBV7-8, the J gene TRBJ2-2; 7 bases map to TRBD2. The CDR3 runs 16 residues. CDR1 is SGHVS and CDR2 is FQNEAQ in the germline V gene. V lost 1 base and J lost 5; bases outside the gene matches: 7. CDR3 sequence reads: CASSLGLARVTGELFF. Here the CDR3 DNA reads TGTGCCAGCAGCTTAGGACTAGCTAGGGTGACCGGGGAGCTGTTTTTT.

The CDR3 nucleotides are TGCAGTGCTAGATCGAACCTGGGGTGGGGTATGAATCAGCCCCAGCATTTT. Protein sequence: CSARSNLGWGMNQPQHF. The chain combines TRBV20-1 with TRBJ1-5, with unresolved D. This CDR3 is built from 17 residues. CDR1 and CDR2 from the germline V gene are DFQATT and SNEGSKA (reference sequence). Trimming pared 2 bases from V and 4 bases from J, leaving 21 bases between.

This clonotype was seen a handful of times. The chain links TRBV12-3 or TRBV12-4 to TRBJ2-3; the match to TRBD2 covers 13 bases. With V trimmed by 5 bases and J by 1 base, 9 bases remained unmatched. This CDR3 has 18 residues. The CDR3 loop reads CASSPLAGGRSGTDTQYF. CDR3 in DNA: TGTGCCAGCAGTCCACTAGCGGGGGGGCGTTCGGGCACAGATACGCAGTATTTT.